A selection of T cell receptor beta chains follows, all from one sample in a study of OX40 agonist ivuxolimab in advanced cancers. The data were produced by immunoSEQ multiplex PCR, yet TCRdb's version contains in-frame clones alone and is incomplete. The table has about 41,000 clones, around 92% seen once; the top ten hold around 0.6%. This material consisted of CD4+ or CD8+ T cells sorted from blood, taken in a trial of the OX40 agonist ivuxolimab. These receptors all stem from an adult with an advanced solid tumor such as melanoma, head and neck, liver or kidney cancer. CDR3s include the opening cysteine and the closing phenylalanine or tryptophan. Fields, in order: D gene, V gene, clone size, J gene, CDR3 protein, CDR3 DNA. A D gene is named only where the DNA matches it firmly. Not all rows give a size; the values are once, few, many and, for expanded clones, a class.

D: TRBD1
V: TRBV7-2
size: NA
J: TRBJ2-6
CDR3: CASSLVTGFRPGANVLTF
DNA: TGTGCCAGCAGCTTAGTGACAGGGTTCAGACCTGGGGCCAACGTCCTGACTTTC

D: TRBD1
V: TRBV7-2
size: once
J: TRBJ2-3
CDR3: CASSSRGQGSTDTQYF
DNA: TGTGCCAGCAGCTCCCGGGGACAGGGAAGCACAGATACGCAGTATTTT

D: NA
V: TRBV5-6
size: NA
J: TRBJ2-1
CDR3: CASSLDRESSYNEQFF
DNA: TGTGCCAGCAGCTTGGACCGGGAAAGCTCCTACAATGAGCAGTTCTTC

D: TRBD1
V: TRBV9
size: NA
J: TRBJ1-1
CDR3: CASSVAGTGGDTEAFF
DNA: TGTGCCAGCAGCGTAGCAGGAACAGGGGGTGACACTGAAGCTTTCTTT

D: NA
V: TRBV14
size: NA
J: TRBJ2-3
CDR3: CASSPSAVTDTQYF
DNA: TGTGCCAGCAGCCCGTCTGCAGTAACAGATACGCAGTATTTT

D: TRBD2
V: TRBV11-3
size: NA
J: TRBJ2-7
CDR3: CASSLWIAGGSYEQYF
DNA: TGTGCCAGCAGCTTATGGATAGCGGGGGGTTCCTACGAGCAGTACTTC

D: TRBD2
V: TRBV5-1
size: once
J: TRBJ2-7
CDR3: CASSRIGGSYEQYF
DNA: TGCGCCAGCAGCAGAATCGGGGGGTCCTACGAGCAGTACTTC

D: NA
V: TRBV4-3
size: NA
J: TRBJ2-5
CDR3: CASSHLGGGETQYF
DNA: TGCGCCAGCAGCCACCTAGGGGGGGGAGAGACCCAGTACTTC

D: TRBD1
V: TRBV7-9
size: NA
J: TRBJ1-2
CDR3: CASSWGQGDFGYTF
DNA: TGTGCCAGCAGCTGGGGACAGGGGGACTTTGGCTACACCTTC

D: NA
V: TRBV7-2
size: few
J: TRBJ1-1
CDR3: CASSLVRWSPEAFF
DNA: TGTGCCAGCAGCTTAGTTCGCTGGTCCCCTGAAGCTTTCTTT

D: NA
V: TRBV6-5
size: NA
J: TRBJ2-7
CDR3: CASSPSRPPYEQYF
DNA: TGTGCCAGCAGTCCAAGCAGGCCCCCCTACGAGCAGTACTTC

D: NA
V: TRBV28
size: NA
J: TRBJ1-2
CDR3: CASSLSGMGSNYGYTF
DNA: TGTGCCAGCAGTTTGTCAGGGATGGGTTCTAACTATGGCTACACCTTC

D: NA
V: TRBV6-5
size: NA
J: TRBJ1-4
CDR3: CASSHRRPLNEKLFF
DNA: TGTGCCAGCAGCCACAGGCGACCCCTTAATGAAAAACTGTTTTTT

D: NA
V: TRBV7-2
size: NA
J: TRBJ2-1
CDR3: CASSLAFPTGFGAYNEQFF
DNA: TGTGCCAGCAGCTTAGCCTTTCCTACAGGGTTTGGGGCCTACAATGAGCAGTTCTTC

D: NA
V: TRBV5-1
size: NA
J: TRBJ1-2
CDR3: CASSPGTVYGYTF
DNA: TGCGCCAGCAGCCCCGGGACGGTCTATGGCTACACCTTC

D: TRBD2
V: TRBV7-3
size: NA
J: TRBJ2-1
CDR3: CASSFSGDNEQFF
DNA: TGTGCCAGCAGTTTTAGCGGGGACAATGAGCAGTTCTTC

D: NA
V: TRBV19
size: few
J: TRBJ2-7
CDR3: CASTTRGNTDEQYF
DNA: TGTGCCAGTACCACTAGGGGGAATACGGACGAGCAGTACTTC

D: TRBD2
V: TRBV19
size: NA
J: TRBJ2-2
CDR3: CASSMGTSGRTGELFF
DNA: TGTGCCAGTAGTATGGGGACTAGCGGGCGAACCGGGGAGCTGTTTTTT

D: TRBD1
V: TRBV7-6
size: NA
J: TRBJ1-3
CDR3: CASSRGQGGSGNTIYF
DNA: TGTGCCAGCAGCCGAGGACAGGGTGGTTCTGGAAACACCATATATTTT

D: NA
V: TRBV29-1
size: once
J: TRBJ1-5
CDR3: CSVVDGGNQPQHF
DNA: TGCAGCGTCGTGGACGGGGGCAATCAGCCCCAGCATTTT

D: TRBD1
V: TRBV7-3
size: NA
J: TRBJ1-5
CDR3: CASSFGTGASNQPQHF
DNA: TGTGCCAGCAGCTTCGGGACAGGCGCCAGCAATCAGCCCCAGCATTTT

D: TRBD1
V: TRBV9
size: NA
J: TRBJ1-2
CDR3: CASSVGQGIYYGYTF
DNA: TGTGCCAGCAGCGTGGGACAGGGTATTTATTATGGCTACACCTTC

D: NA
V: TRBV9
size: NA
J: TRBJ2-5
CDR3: CASSVGFWETQYF
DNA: TGTGCCAGCAGCGTAGGGTTCTGGGAGACCCAGTACTTC

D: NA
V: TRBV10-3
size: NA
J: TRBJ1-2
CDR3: CASTNGLDIYGYTF
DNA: TGTGCCTCCACGAACGGGCTTGATATATATGGCTACACCTTC

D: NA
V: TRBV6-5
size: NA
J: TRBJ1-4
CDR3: CASSSNRVGEKLFF
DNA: TGTGCCAGCAGCAGCAACAGGGTCGGAGAAAAACTGTTTTTT

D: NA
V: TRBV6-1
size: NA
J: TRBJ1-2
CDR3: CASSVPANYGYTF
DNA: TGTGCCAGCAGTGTACCTGCTAACTATGGCTACACCTTC

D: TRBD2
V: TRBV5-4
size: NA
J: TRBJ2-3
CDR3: CASSKTSGGASTDTQYF
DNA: TGTGCCAGCAGCAAGACTAGCGGGGGGGCTAGCACAGATACGCAGTATTTT

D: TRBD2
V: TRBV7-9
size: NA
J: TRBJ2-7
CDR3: CASSLDGAGGPFYEQYF
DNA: TGTGCCAGCAGCTTAGATGGGGCGGGGGGCCCTTTCTACGAGCAGTACTTC

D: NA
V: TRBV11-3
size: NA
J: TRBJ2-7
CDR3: CASSLDRQGSYEQYF
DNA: TGTGCCAGCAGCTTAGACCGTCAGGGGAGCTACGAGCAGTACTTC

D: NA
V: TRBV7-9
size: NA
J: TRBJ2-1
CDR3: CASRKRGTTYNEQFF
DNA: TGTGCCAGCAGGAAGAGGGGGACGACCTACAATGAGCAGTTCTTC

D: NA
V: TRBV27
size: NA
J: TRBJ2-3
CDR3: CASKRGGRDTQYF
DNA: TGTGCCAGCAAAAGGGGGGGCAGGGATACGCAGTATTTT

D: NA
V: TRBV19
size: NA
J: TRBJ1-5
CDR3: CASSIPRGNSNQPQHF
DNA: TGTGCCAGTAGTATCCCTCGGGGAAATAGCAATCAGCCCCAGCATTTT

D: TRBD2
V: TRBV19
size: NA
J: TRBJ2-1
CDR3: CASSKGLASGSYNEQFF
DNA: TGTGCCAGTAGTAAGGGACTAGCCAGTGGCTCCTACAATGAGCAGTTCTTC

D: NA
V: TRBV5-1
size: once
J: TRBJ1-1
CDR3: CASSLQSQNTEAFF
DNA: TGCGCCAGCAGCTTGCAAAGTCAGAACACTGAAGCTTTCTTT

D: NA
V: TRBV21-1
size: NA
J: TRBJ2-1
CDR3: CASSKGGIAGSSYNEQFF
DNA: TGTGCCAGCAGCAAAGGCGGGATAGCGGGGAGCTCCTACAATGAGCAGTTCTTC

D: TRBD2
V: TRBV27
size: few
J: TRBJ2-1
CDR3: CASSHGLAGGNEQFF
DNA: TGTGCCAGCAGTCATGGACTAGCGGGGGGAAATGAGCAGTTCTTC

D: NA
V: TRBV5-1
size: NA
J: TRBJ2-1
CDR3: CASSLEVGAYNEQFF
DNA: TGCGCCAGCAGCTTGGAGGTCGGTGCCTACAATGAGCAGTTCTTC

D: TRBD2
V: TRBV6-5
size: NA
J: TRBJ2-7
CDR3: CASSLFPTSGEQYF
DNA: TGTGCCAGCTCTCTTTTCCCCACTAGCGGCGAGCAGTACTTC

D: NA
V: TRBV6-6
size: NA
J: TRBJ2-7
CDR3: CASSGGTAFGGEQYF
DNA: TGTGCCAGCAGTGGAGGGACCGCCTTCGGGGGCGAGCAGTACTTC

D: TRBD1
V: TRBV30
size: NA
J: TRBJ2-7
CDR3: CAWSAGQSYEQYF
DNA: TGTGCCTGGAGTGCGGGACAGAGCTACGAGCAGTACTTC

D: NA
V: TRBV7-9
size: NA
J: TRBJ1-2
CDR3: CASSPYPGRGQGVSYGYTF
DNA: TGTGCCAGCAGCCCTTATCCGGGGCGGGGGCAGGGAGTAAGTTATGGCTACACCTTC

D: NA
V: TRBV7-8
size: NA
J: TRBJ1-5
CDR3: CASSIQSNQPQHF
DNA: TGTGCCAGCAGCATACAGAGCAATCAGCCCCAGCATTTT

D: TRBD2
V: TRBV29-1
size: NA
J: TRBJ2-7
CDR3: CSVEELAGHEQYF
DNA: TGCAGCGTTGAAGAGCTAGCGGGGCACGAGCAGTACTTC

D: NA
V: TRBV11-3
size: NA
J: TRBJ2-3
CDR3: CASGNTDTQYF
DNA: TGTGCCAGCGGGAACACAGATACGCAGTATTTT

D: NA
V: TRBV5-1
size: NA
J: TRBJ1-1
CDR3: CASSSHFGGEAFF
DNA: TGCGCCAGCAGCTCCCATTTCGGGGGTGAAGCTTTCTTT

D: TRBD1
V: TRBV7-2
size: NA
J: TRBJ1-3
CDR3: CASSTETGSGNTIYF
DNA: TGTGCCAGCAGCACAGAGACAGGGTCTGGAAACACCATATATTTT

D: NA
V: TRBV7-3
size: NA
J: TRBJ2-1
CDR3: CASSLQMAPWNEQFF
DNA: TGTGCCAGCAGCCTACAAATGGCCCCTTGGAATGAGCAGTTCTTC

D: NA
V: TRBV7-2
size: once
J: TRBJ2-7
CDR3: CASSLAGDYYEQYF
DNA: TGTGCCAGCAGCTTGGCAGGGGACTACTACGAGCAGTACTTC

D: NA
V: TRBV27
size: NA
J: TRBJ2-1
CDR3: CASRAGFSSYNEQFF
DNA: TGTGCCAGCAGGGCGGGGTTTAGCTCCTACAATGAGCAGTTCTTC

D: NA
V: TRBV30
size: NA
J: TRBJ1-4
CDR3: CAWSLLRQPETTTNEKLFF
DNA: TGTGCCTGGAGCCTCCTTAGACAGCCTGAGACCACAACTAATGAAAAACTGTTTTTT

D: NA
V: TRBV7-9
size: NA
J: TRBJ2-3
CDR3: CASSLSPGLVGTDTQYF
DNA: TGTGCCAGCAGCTTATCCCCTGGGCTAGTAGGCACAGATACGCAGTATTTT

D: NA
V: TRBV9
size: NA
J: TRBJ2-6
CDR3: CASSVNPGLSGANVLTF
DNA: TGTGCCAGCAGCGTGAACCCCGGTTTGTCTGGGGCCAACGTCCTGACTTTC

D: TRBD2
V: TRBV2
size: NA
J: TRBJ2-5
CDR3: CASIPRTSGLQETQYF
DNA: TGTGCCAGCATTCCTCGGACTAGTGGGCTGCAAGAGACCCAGTACTTC

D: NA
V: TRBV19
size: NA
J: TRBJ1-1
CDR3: CASIGDRRQNTEAFF
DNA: TGTGCCAGTATAGGGGACCGTAGGCAGAACACTGAAGCTTTCTTT

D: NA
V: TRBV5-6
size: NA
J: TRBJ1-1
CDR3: CASSLEQGGAFF
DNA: TGTGCCAGCAGCTTGGAGCAGGGTGGAGCTTTCTTT